Listed here are 10 T cell receptor beta chains from one sample, sequenced in a study of T cells in Graves' hyperthyroidism and ophthalmopathy. Amplified regions were TCR beta CDR3 sequences from RNA transcripts. Initially, a first-round RT-PCR of the TCR CDR3 employed the HTBI primer set. A single record per CDR3 protein comes from TCRdb applying MiXCR to the multiplex PCR reads. Of 450,000 to 650,000 distinct CDR3 sequences listed, around 20% were seen once; the top ten hold 26%. What was sequenced was blood. The receptors shown here come from a young man with Graves' hyperthyroidism.

This clonotype has ten or more counts. The V gene is TRBV29-1, the J gene TRBJ2-5; the D gene is possibly TRBD1 (6 bases). From germline, CDR1 is SQVTM and CDR2 ANQGSEA. The CDR3 spans 13 residues. V was clipped by 4 bases and J by 0 bases, with 9 bases between them. The CDR3 sequence: CSVVTGNQETQYF. Here the CDR3 DNA reads TGCAGCGTTGTTACAGGGAACCAAGAGACCCAGTACTTC.

The CDR3, as DNA: TGTGCCAGCAGCCAAGTGGGGGGACAGGCCCCCAGCTATGGCTACACCTTC. It translates to CASSQVGGQAPSYGYTF. V usage is TRBV3-1 and J usage is TRBJ1-2; 8 bases fit TRBD1. The CDR3 is made up of 17 amino acids. Germline CDR1 is LGHDT and CDR2 is YNNKEL (reference sequence). The V segment lost 1 base and the J segment 4 bases; nucleotides outside the gene matches: 11.

This clonotype appeared many times. The junction and the germline gene differ at one end; a read error may be behind it. This chain uses TRBV5-1 with TRBJ1-5; 8 bases are shared with TRBD1. From germline, CDR1 is SGHRS and CDR2 YFSETQ. The CDR3 has 14 residues. The DNA of the CDR3 is TGTGCCAGTAGACCCGACAGGGGTAATCAGCCCCAGCATTTT. Its translation is CASRPDRGNQPQHF.

This clonotype turned up a few times. CDR3 sequence (DNA): TGCGCCAGCAGCACCGGGACAGGAGCAGACGAGCAGTACTTC. Translation gives CASSTGTGADEQYF. This sequence joins TRBV5-1 and TRBJ2-7, with TRBD1 matching 8 bases. Losses at the gene ends were 4 bases for V and 5 bases for J; bases not matched to a gene: 8. CDR1 is SGHRS and CDR2 is YFSETQ in the germline V gene. CDR3 length: 14 residues.

This clonotype was observed a few times. V is TRBV30 and J is TRBJ2-7; 10 nucleotides align to TRBD1. Germline V CDR1 and CDR2: GTSNPN, SVGIG (reference sequence). Trimming at V came to 0 bases and at J to 2 bases, leaving 4 bases not matched to a gene. The CDR3 spans 15 residues. CDR3 amino acids: CAWSVYGTGAYEQYF. CDR3 nucleotide sequence: TGTGCCTGGAGTGTCTACGGGACAGGGGCCTACGAGCAGTACTTC. Using reference TRBV30 and TRBJ2-7 for the parts outside the CDR3, the full variable domain is SQTIHQWPATLVQPVGSPLSLECTVEGTSNPNLYWYRQAAGRGLQLLFYSVGIGQISSEVPQNLSASRPQDRQFILSSKKLLLSDSGFYLCAWSVYGTGAYEQYFGPGTRLTVT.

This clonotype was seen ten or more times. This CDR3 is CASSYIRGMYQETQYF. The CDR3 DNA reads TGTGCCAGCAGTTACATCAGGGGAATGTACCAAGAGACCCAGTACTTC. This sequence joins TRBV6-5 and TRBJ2-5; possibly TRBD1 for D (6 bases). The V gene lost 2 bases and the J gene lost 0 bases, with 13 bases spanning the gap. This CDR3 region has 16 residues. The germline V gene encodes CDR1 MNHEY and CDR2 SVGAGI.

This clonotype was recorded at least ten times. The rearrangement joins TRBV5-1 to TRBJ1-1; a possible D gene is TRBD1 (5 bases). CDR1 and CDR2 (germline): SGHRS, YFSETQ. V lost 4 bases to trimming and J lost 0 bases, with 13 bases between them. This CDR3 is 15 amino acids long. CDR3 sequence: CASSGAGLMNTEAFF. The CDR3 DNA reads TGCGCCAGCAGCGGGGCAGGCCTTATGAACACTGAAGCTTTCTTT.

This clonotype has ten or more counts. The V and J genes are TRBV12-3 or TRBV12-4 and TRBJ1-1; D unclear. CDR3 length: 13 amino acids. V lost 3 bases and J 1 base, leaving 6 bases between the germline ends. This chain's CDR3 is CASSLRSNTEAFF. The CDR3 bases are TGTGCCAGCAGTTTGAGGTCGAACACTGAAGCTTTCTTT.

This clonotype was counted a few times. This chain connects TRBV7-9 to TRBJ2-7; D might be TRBD1 (5 bases). Trimming took 4 bases from V and 5 from J, leaving 9 bases between them. This CDR3 is built from 12 residues. The germline V gene encodes CDR1 SEHNR and CDR2 FQNEAQ (reference sequence). CDR3 residues: CASSSSRDEQYF. Written as DNA, the CDR3 is TGTGCCAGCAGCTCCTCCAGGGACGAGCAGTACTTC.

The table lists this clonotype with many counts. The chain recombines TRBV12-3 or TRBV12-4 with TRBJ2-7, with D perhaps matching TRBD1 (5 bases). With 3 bases removed from V and 3 bases from J, the gap between germline ends came to 9 bases. The CDR3 has 13 amino acids. The CDR3: CASSFGRVYEQYF. CDR3 nucleotides: TGTGCCAGCAGTTTCGGCAGGGTCTACGAGCAGTACTTC.